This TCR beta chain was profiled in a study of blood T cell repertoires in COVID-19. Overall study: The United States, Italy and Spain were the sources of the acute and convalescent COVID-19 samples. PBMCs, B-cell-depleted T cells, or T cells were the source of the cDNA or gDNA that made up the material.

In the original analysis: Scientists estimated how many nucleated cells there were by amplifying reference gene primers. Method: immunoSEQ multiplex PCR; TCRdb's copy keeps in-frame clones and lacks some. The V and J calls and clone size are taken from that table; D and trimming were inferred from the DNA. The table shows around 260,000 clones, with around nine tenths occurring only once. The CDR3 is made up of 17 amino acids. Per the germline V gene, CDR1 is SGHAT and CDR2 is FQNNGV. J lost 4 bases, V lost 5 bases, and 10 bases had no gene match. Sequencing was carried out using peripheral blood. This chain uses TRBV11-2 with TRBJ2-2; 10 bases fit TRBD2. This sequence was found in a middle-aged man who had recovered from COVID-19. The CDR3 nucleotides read TGTGCCAGCAGCCACACGCGGACTAGCGGACGCACCGGGGAGCTGTTTTTT. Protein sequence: CASSHTRTSGRTGELFF.